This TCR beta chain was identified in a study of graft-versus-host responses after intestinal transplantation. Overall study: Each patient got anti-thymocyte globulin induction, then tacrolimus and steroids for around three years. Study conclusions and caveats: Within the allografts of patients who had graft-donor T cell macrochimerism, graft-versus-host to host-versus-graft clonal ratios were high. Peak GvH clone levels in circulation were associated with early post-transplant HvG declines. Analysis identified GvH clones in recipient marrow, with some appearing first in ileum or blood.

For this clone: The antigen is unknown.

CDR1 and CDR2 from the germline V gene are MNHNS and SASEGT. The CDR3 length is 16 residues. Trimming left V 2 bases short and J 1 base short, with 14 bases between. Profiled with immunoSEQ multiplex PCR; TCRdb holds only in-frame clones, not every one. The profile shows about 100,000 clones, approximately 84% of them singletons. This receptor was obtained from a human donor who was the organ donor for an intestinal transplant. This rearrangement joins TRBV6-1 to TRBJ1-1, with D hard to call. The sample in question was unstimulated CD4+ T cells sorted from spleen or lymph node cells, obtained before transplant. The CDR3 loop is CASSEIFNTGNTEAFF. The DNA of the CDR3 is TGTGCCAGCAGTGAAATTTTTAACACGGGGAACACTGAAGCTTTCTTT.